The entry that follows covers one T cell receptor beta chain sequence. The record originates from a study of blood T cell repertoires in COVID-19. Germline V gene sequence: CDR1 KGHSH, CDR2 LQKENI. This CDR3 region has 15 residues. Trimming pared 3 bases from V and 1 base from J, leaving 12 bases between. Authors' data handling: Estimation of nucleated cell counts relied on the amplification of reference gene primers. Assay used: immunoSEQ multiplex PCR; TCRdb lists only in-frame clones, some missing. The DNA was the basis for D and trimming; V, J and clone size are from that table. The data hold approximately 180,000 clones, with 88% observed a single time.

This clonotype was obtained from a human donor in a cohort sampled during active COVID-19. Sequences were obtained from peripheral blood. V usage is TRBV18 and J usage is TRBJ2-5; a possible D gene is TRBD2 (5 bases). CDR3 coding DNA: TGTGCCAGCTCACCTACTAGGTTATCCCAAGAGACCCAGTACTTC. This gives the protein CASSPTRLSQETQYF.